What follows are 32 T cell receptor beta chains derived from one specimen sequenced in a study of T cell clonality in common variable immunodeficiency. Profiled with immunoSEQ multiplex PCR; TCRdb holds only in-frame clones, not every one. Listed here are some 64,000 clones without any singletons, the top ten holding about 1.8%. The sample consisted of peripheral blood mononuclear cells. Source of these receptors: a person aged 18 to 75 in good health.

This clone was detected ten times or more. The read halts 3 residues ahead of the CDR3 end, with the missing end drawn from the germline J gene. V usage is TRBV6-4 and J usage is TRBJ1-1; D may be TRBD1 (5 bases). CDR1 is MRHNA, CDR2 SNTAGT, per germline. CDR3 length: 13 amino acids. V dropped 8 bases and J dropped 0 bases, with 10 bases sitting between them. The CDR3 region is CASGQELNTEAFF. The covered CDR3 bases are TGTGCCAGCGGACAAGAGTTGAACACTGAA.

This clone appeared many times. The sequence runs out 3 residues before the end of the CDR3; the remainder is reconstructed from the germline J gene. V is TRBV19 and J is TRBJ2-2, with TRBD2 matching over 10 bases. The trim removed 10 bases at V and 4 bases at J, leaving 9 bases unmatched. CDR1 LNHDA and CDR2 SQIVND come from the germline V gene (reference sequence). The CDR3 has 15 amino acids. CDR3 loop: CATNSAGGPTGELFF. The part of the CDR3 DNA that was read is TGTGCCACCAATTCAGCGGGAGGGCCCACCGGGGAG.

In its sample, this clone was seen many times. The read finishes 3 residues shy of the CDR3 end, and the germline J gene is used to complete it. The chain is built from TRBV28 and TRBJ2-2; D is perhaps TRBD1 (6 bases). The CDR3 covers 14 residues. The germline gives CDR1 MDHEN, CDR2 SYDVKM. V lost 3 bases and J 1 base, leaving 6 bases between the germline ends. CDR3 DNA (partial): TGTGCCAGCAGTTTGGGACAGAACACCGGGGAG. Its translation is CASSLGQNTGE. The entire CDR3 protein is CASSLGQNTGELFF.

There are many counts of this clone. The sequenced part of the CDR3 DNA is TGCAGTGCTAGAGATGGACAGGGAGGATACGAAAAA. It yields the protein CSARDGQGGYEK. In full, the CDR3 reads CSARDGQGGYEKLFF. The rearrangement uses TRBV20-1 and TRBJ1-4; 8 bases match TRBD1. With the read ending 3 residues before the CDR3 end, the germline J gene is used to fill in that end. The CDR3 sequence is 15 residues long. Germline lookup yields CDR1 DFQATT and CDR2 SNEGSKA (reference sequence). J was trimmed by 8 bases and V by 0 bases; bases with no gene match: 8.

This clone came up many times. The CDR3 end falls 3 residues outside the read, so it is completed with the germline J gene. The genes are TRBV9 and TRBJ2-1; TRBD1 matches at 8 bases. CDR3 length equals 14 residues. Germline CDR1 reads SGDLS; CDR2 reads YYNGEE. V shed 3 bases, J shed 7 bases, and the junction held 6 bases outside the gene matches. CDR3 residues: CASSATGTGNEQFF. The DNA read from the CDR3 is TGTGCCAGCAGCGCCACCGGGACAGGAAATGAG.

This clone was seen many times. The CDR3 goes on 3 residues after the read ends, and that part is filled in from the germline J gene. The J gene is TRBJ1-2, the V gene TRBV7-3; D ambiguous. The CDR3 spans 15 residues. Deletions cut 0 bases from V and 0 bases from J, with 8 bases between. Germline V lookup: CDR1 SGHTA, CDR2 FQGTGA. Partial CDR3 DNA: TGTGCCAGCAGCTTAACAGGCCAACCTAACTATGGC. Encoded protein: CASSLTGQPNYG. The whole CDR3 protein reads CASSLTGQPNYGYTF.

In this sample, this clone turned up many times. The DNA read from the CDR3 is TGCAGTGCTTCGGGGGTGGCGGGGAGCAATGAG. As protein: CSASGVAGSNE. The full CDR3 reads CSASGVAGSNEQFF. The genes are TRBV20-1 and TRBJ2-1; D possibly corresponds to TRBD2 (6 bases). The read comes to an end 3 residues before the CDR3 does, leaving the germline J gene to fill in the end. CDR1 DFQATT and CDR2 SNEGSKA come from the germline V gene (reference sequence). V gave up 5 bases and J gave up 6 bases, with 17 bases separating them. This CDR3 region has 14 residues.

This clone was seen repeatedly, ten times or more. Read sequence stops 3 residues before the CDR3 end, and the germline J gene provides the missing end. The chain has TRBV12-3 or TRBV12-4 and TRBJ2-2; D call uncertain. The CDR3 is 14 amino acids. The germline V and J ends were trimmed by 6 bases and 5 bases, with 13 bases remaining between them. CDR3: CASSPFLSTGELFF. The covered CDR3 bases are TGTGCCAGCAGCCCTTTTTTATCGACCGGGGAG.

Comment on this clone: The read ends 3 residues early relative to the CDR3; the germline J gene fills the gap. The V gene is TRBV7-3, the J gene TRBJ2-1, with 11 bases aligning to TRBD2. This CDR3 region has 17 residues. Germline-derived CDR1 and CDR2 are SGHTA and FQGTGA. Losses at the gene ends were 5 bases for V and 2 bases for J; bases not matched to a gene: 8. The CDR3 loop reads CASSRDTSGSTYNEQFF. Incomplete CDR3 DNA: TGTGCCAGCAGCCGGGATACTAGCGGGAGCACCTACAATGAG.

This clone was seen at least ten times. The covered CDR3 bases are TGTGCCAGCAGCTTACACCCGATACAGAGGGTGGATGCAGGAAACACC. This translates into CASSLHPIQRVDAGNT. The full CDR3 sequence reads CASSLHPIQRVDAGNTIYF. The chain has TRBV13 and TRBJ1-3; D not certain. The read terminates 3 residues ahead of where the CDR3 ends, so the germline J gene completes it. Germline values: CDR1 PRHDT, CDR2 FYEKMQ (reference sequence). This CDR3 is built from 19 residues. Trimming removed 2 bases from V and 4 bases from J, with 24 bases in between.

This clone was counted many times. The read halts 3 residues ahead of the CDR3 end, with the missing end drawn from the germline J gene. The J gene is TRBJ1-2, the V gene TRBV2, with D possibly being TRBD1 (5 bases). This CDR3 contains 15 residues. Germline V gene sequence: CDR1 SNHLY, CDR2 FYNNEI. The CDR3 loop reads CASSERGLTGEGYTF. The sequenced part of the CDR3 DNA is TGTGCCAGCAGTGAAAGGGGTTTAACTGGGGAAGGC.

As regards this clone: The CDR3 extends 3 residues past the end of the read, so its final part is completed from the germline J gene. The chain carries TRBV5-1 and TRBJ2-5; the match to TRBD1 covers 9 bases. Germline V gives CDR1 SGHRS, CDR2 YFSETQ. The CDR3 length is 15 residues. V gave up 4 bases and J gave up 5 bases; unmatched junction bases: 9. CDR3 amino acids: CASSKGTGPKETQYF. The sequenced part of the CDR3 DNA is TGCGCCAGCAGCAAAGGGACAGGGCCTAAGGAGACC. Based on the CDR3 plus reference TRBV5-1 and TRBJ2-5, the full variable domain is KAGVTQTPRYLIKTRGQQVTLSCSPISGHRSVSWYQQTPGQGLQFLFEYFSETQRNKGNFPGRFSGRQFSNSRSEMNVSTLELGDSALYLCASSKGTGPKETQYFGPGTRLLVL.

The table lists this clone with many counts. The read stops 3 residues short of the end of the CDR3; the missing end is completed from the germline J gene. J is TRBJ1-1 and V is TRBV15, with 7 positions matching TRBD1. CDR3 length: 19 residues. Trimming removed 6 bases from V and 1 base from J; junction bases left unmatched: 20. Germline V gene data show CDR1 as LNHNV and CDR2 as YYDKDF (reference sequence). CDR3 residues: CATSPIGEGARKRNTEAFF. CDR3 DNA (partial): TGTGCCACCAGTCCCATCGGGGAGGGGGCTCGGAAAAGGAACACTGAA.

Ten or more counts support this clone. The CDR3 extends 3 residues past the end of the read, so its final part is completed from the germline J gene. The gene calls are TRBV5-1 and TRBJ2-2; TRBD1 matches 9 bases. The V segment lost 4 bases and the J segment 6 bases; nucleotides outside the gene matches: 7. Germline values: CDR1 SGHRS, CDR2 YFSETQ. This CDR3 contains 15 residues. CDR3 protein: CASSPGTGKAGELFF. The part of the CDR3 DNA that was read is TGCGCCAGCAGCCCCGGGACAGGGAAGGCCGGGGAG. Full variable domain (missing parts from reference TRBV5-1 and TRBJ2-2): KAGVTQTPRYLIKTRGQQVTLSCSPISGHRSVSWYQQTPGQGLQFLFEYFSETQRNKGNFPGRFSGRQFSNSRSEMNVSTLELGDSALYLCASSPGTGKAGELFFGEGSRLTVL.

This clone came up many times. Read sequence stops 3 residues before the CDR3 end, and the germline J gene provides the missing end. The rearrangement uses TRBV4-2 and TRBJ2-2; D possibly corresponds to TRBD2 (5 bases). The ends were cut back, 0 bases at V and 0 bases at J, with 5 bases in the middle. Germline V gene sequence: CDR1 LGHNA, CDR2 YNFKEQ. This CDR3 comprises 15 residues. This CDR3 is CASSQELANTGELFF. CDR3 bases read: TGTGCCAGCAGCCAAGAACTAGCGAACACCGGGGAG.

This clone occurred many times. The observed sequence ends 3 residues before the CDR3 terminus, with the missing tail filled in from the germline J gene. The V gene is TRBV5-4, the J gene TRBJ2-7; 12 positions match TRBD2. The germline gives CDR1 SGHNT, CDR2 YYREEE (reference sequence). V lost 4 bases and J lost 5; bases outside the gene matches: 4. This CDR3 has 14 amino acids. The CDR3 here is CASSARLAGDEQYF. The CDR3 DNA, read in part, is TGTGCCAGCAGCGCGAGACTAGCGGGAGACGAG.

The table lists this clone with many counts. The missing CDR3 end, 3 residues past where the read stops, is filled in from the germline J gene. The rearrangement uses TRBV30 and TRBJ2-1; 8 bases are a match to TRBD2. Germline CDR1 is GTSNPN and CDR2 is SVGIG (reference sequence). J lost 0 bases, V lost 3 bases, and 4 bases had no gene match. The CDR3 contains 15 residues. CDR3 DNA (partial): TGTGCCTGGAGGTCACTAGCGGACTCCTACAATGAG. This translates into CAWRSLADSYNE. The whole CDR3 reads CAWRSLADSYNEQFF.

This clone was observed many times. The sequenced fragment ends 3 residues before the CDR3 boundary, so the rest is inferred from the germline J gene. This chain uses TRBV20-1 with TRBJ1-5, with TRBD1 as a possible D gene (6 bases). The CDR3 is 13 residues long. CDR1 is DFQATT and CDR2 is SNEGSKA in the germline V gene (reference sequence). The CDR3 bases that were read are TGCAGCACACAGGGTATCGGCAATCAGCCC. Translated: CSTQGIGNQP. The whole CDR3 sequence is CSTQGIGNQPQHF.

This clone was seen ten or more times. One end of the junction varies from germline; a read error may be responsible. The read comes to an end 3 residues before the CDR3 does, leaving the germline J gene to fill in the end. V and J are TRBV18 and TRBJ2-3, with 7 bases lining up with TRBD1. The CDR3 sequence is 14 residues long. Germline values: CDR1 KGHSH, CDR2 LQKENI. The covered CDR3 bases are TGTGCCAGCTCCCCACAGGGGCAGAGAGATACG. Protein sequence: CASSPQGQRDT. The CDR3 as a whole reads CASSPQGQRDTQYF.

Ten or more counts support this clone. The read falls 3 residues short of the CDR3 end, and the missing part is taken from the germline J gene. This chain joins TRBV14 and TRBJ2-5, with D unresolved. The CDR3 is 12 residues long. V lost 2 bases and J 4 bases, leaving 5 bases between the germline ends. Germline V lookup: CDR1 SGHDN, CDR2 FVKESK. The CDR3 protein is CASSQPRETQYF. The covered CDR3 bases are TGTGCCAGCAGCCAACCTAGAGAGACC.

Ten or more counts support this clone. Read sequence stops 3 residues before the CDR3 end, and the germline J gene provides the missing end. This rearrangement joins TRBV5-4 to TRBJ2-1; 7 positions match TRBD1. CDR1 SGHNT and CDR2 YYREEE come from the germline V gene (reference sequence). The CDR3 runs 14 residues. Trimming cost V 4 bases and J 4 bases; bases outside gene matches: 5. CDR3: CASSTGTAYNEQFF. The DNA read from the CDR3 is TGTGCCAGCAGCACCGGGACAGCTTACAATGAG.

This clone has only a few counts. The read ends 3 residues shy of where the CDR3 ends; the end is completed using the germline J gene. The chain joins TRBV5-1 to TRBJ1-2; D possibly corresponds to TRBD1 (5 bases). V gave up 0 bases and J gave up 4 bases, with 13 bases separating them. Germline-derived CDR1 and CDR2 are SGHRS and YFSETQ. The CDR3 contains 15 residues. The part of the CDR3 DNA that was read is TGCGCCAGCAGCTTGGAGTCAGGGAATATCTATGGC. Residues: CASSLESGNIYG. The whole CDR3 sequence is CASSLESGNIYGYTF.

The table lists this clone with many counts. The read gets to within 3 residues of the CDR3 end, and the germline J gene fills in the rest. This chain connects TRBV5-1 to TRBJ1-2, with a possible D match to TRBD1 (6 bases). CDR3 length equals 16 residues. The ends were cut back, 0 bases at V and 5 bases at J, with 17 bases in the middle. The germline gives CDR1 SGHRS, CDR2 YFSETQ. CDR3 DNA, as far as it was read: TGCGCCAGCAGCTTGGATGCCCCCGACAGGCGGTATGGC. Its translation is CASSLDAPDRRYG. The full CDR3 reads CASSLDAPDRRYGYTF.

This clone occurred many times. From the germline J gene comes the end of the CDR3, since the read stops 3 residues before it. V gene TRBV5-1 combines with J gene TRBJ1-1; D is perhaps TRBD1 (6 bases). V shed 4 bases and J shed 1 base, with 14 bases lying between them. This CDR3 is 15 amino acids long. The germline CDR1 and CDR2 sequences are SGHRS and YFSETQ. CDR3 protein: CASSPGHVPNTEAFF. Incomplete CDR3 DNA: TGCGCCAGCAGCCCGGGACACGTCCCGAACACTGAA.

Notes on this clone: From the germline J gene comes the end of the CDR3, since the read stops 3 residues before it. V is TRBV10-2 and J is TRBJ1-1; 9 bases agree with TRBD1. CDR1 WSHSY and CDR2 SAAADI come from the germline V gene. CDR3 length equals 15 residues. CDR3 DNA (partial): TGCGCCAGCAATGAACCGGGACAGGGTAAGGGGGAA. This sequence encodes CASNEPGQGKGE. In full, the CDR3 is CASNEPGQGKGEAFF.

This clone was recorded many times. Sequencing ends 3 residues short of the CDR3 end; the germline J gene provides the rest. This chain links TRBV7-9 with TRBJ2-1, with D perhaps TRBD1 (6 bases). The CDR3 length is 14 residues. V was trimmed by 1 base and J by 3 bases, leaving 7 bases between them. Germline CDR1 and CDR2: SEHNR and FQNEAQ (reference sequence). The part of the CDR3 DNA that was read is TGTGCCAGCAGCTTAGGAGGGGGCTACAATGAG. Amino acids: CASSLGGGYNE. The CDR3 in full is CASSLGGGYNEQFF.

This clone was seen at least ten times. The read comes to an end 3 residues before the CDR3 does, leaving the germline J gene to fill in the end. The chain joins TRBV20-1 to TRBJ1-2, with 7 nucleotides matching TRBD1. CDR3 length: 16 residues. Germline lookup yields CDR1 DFQATT and CDR2 SNEGSKA (reference sequence). Unmatched junction bases numbered 16, after V lost 3 bases and J lost 6 bases. The part of the CDR3 DNA that was read is TGCAGTGCTAGGGAGGGACCAAGGGGGCTCCGAGATGGC. This codes for CSAREGPRGLRDG. The CDR3 as a whole reads CSAREGPRGLRDGYTF.

This clone was picked up many times. The CDR3 reads CSVGRGGSNEKLFF. Incomplete CDR3 DNA: TGCAGCGTTGGGAGGGGGGGTAGTAATGAAAAA. This chain uses TRBV29-1 with TRBJ1-4; D might be TRBD1 (6 bases). The read finishes 3 residues shy of the CDR3 end, and the germline J gene is used to complete it. The CDR3 is 14 amino acids. CDR1 is SQVTM, CDR2 ANQGSEA, per germline. Trimming took off 4 bases at V and 4 bases at J, with 13 bases between the two ends.

Ten or more counts support this clone. Coverage ceases 3 residues before the CDR3 finishes, and the germline J gene fills in the end. The V call is TRBV4-1, the J call TRBJ2-7; the D gene could be TRBD1 or TRBD2 (5 bases each). V was shortened by 0 bases and J by 0 bases, with 12 bases between the two germline ends. Germline-derived CDR1 and CDR2 are MGHRA and YSYEKL. The CDR3 contains 16 residues. Partial CDR3 DNA: TGCGCCAGCAGCCAAGAGGGAGCAGGGATCTCCTACGAG. Amino acid sequence: CASSQEGAGISYE. The CDR3, in full, reads CASSQEGAGISYEQYF.

This clone has more than one count but fewer than ten. The read falls 3 residues short of the CDR3 end, and the missing part is taken from the germline J gene. The rearrangement links TRBV2 to TRBJ2-5; 12 bases are shared with TRBD2. The J segment lost 5 bases and the V segment lost 4 bases, leaving 5 bases of the junction unmatched. From germline, CDR1 is SNHLY and CDR2 FYNNEI. CDR3 length: 15 residues. The CDR3 region is CASSGLAGGVETQYF. The sequenced part of the CDR3 DNA is TGTGCCAGCAGTGGGCTAGCGGGAGGGGTGGAGACC.

This clone was counted at least ten times. The read falls 3 residues short of the CDR3 end, and the missing part is taken from the germline J gene. V is TRBV19 and J is TRBJ1-2; TRBD1 agrees at 7 bases. Trimming removed 5 bases from V and 3 bases from J; junction bases left unmatched: 0. Germline V CDR1 and CDR2: LNHDA, SQIVND (reference sequence). There are 12 residues in the CDR3. The part of the CDR3 DNA that was read is TGTGCCAGTAGTGACAGGGACTATGGC. This encodes CASSDRDYG. The full-length CDR3 reads as CASSDRDYGYTF.

This clone came up many times. The DNA read from the CDR3 is TGTGCCAGCAGGCGGGACAGGGTCTGGCAGCCC. It encodes CASRRDRVWQP. The entire CDR3 is CASRRDRVWQPQHF. The chain combines TRBV28 with TRBJ1-5, with 9 bases matching TRBD1. The CDR3 end lies 3 residues beyond the end of the read and is filled in from the germline J gene. Germline V lookup: CDR1 MDHEN, CDR2 SYDVKM. The CDR3 consists of 14 residues. J gave up 7 bases and V 6 bases, and 7 bases lay outside the gene matches.